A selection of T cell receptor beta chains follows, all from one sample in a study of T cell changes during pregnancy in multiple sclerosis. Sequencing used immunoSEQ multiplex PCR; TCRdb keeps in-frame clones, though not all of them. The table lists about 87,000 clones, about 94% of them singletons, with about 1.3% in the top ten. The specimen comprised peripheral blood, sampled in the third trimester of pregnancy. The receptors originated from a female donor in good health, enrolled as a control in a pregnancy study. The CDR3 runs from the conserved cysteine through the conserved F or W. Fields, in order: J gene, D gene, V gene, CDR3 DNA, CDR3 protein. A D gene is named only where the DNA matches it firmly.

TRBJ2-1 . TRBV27 TGTGCCAGCAGTCCGACAGCCTCGGGGGAGTACAATGAGCAGTTCTTC CASSPTASGEYNEQFF
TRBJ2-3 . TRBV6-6 TGTGCCAGCAGGAGTAGCACAGATACGCAGTATTTT CASRSSTDTQYF
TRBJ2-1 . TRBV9 TGTGCCAGCAGCGCCAGGTACAATGAGCAGTTCTTC CASSARYNEQFF
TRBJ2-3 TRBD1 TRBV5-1 TGCGCCAGCAGCCCTAGGGGGCAATCCACAGATACGCAGTATTTT CASSPRGQSTDTQYF
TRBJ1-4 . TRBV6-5 TGTGCCAGCAGTTACTCGTATCGGAATGAAAAACTGTTTTTT CASSYSYRNEKLFF
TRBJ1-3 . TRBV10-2 TGCGCCAGCAGACCCCCTTCTGGTCACGGCTCTGGAAACACCATATATTTT CASRPPSGHGSGNTIYF
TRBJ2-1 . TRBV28 TGTGCCAGCAGTTTAGGACAGAACAATGAGCAGTTCTTC CASSLGQNNEQFF
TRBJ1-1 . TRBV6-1 TGTGCCAGCAGTGCTTATACAGGTGGACAAGGGGAAGCTTTCTTT CASSAYTGGQGEAFF
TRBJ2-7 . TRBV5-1 TGCGCCAGCAGCTTACAGGGGCGGGGAAGCTACGAGCAGTACTTC CASSLQGRGSYEQYF
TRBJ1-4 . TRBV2 TGTGCCAGCAGTGGTCGACAGATTAATGAAAAACTGTTTTTT CASSGRQINEKLFF
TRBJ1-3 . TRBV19 TGTGCCAGTAGTATATGGCCAGGCCTCGAGACCGGAAACACCATATATTTT CASSIWPGLETGNTIYF
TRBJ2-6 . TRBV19 TGTGCCAGTAGTATAGGAGGTAGGGGCAACGTCCTGACTTTC CASSIGGRGNVLTF
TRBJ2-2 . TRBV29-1 TGCAGCGCCCGGCAGGGATACACCGGGGAGCTGTTTTTT CSARQGYTGELFF
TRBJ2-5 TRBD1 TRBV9 TGTGCCAGCAGCGCGGGACAGGCTGCCGAGACCCAGTACTTC CASSAGQAAETQYF
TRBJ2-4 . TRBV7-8 TGTGCCAGCAGCCCAAGGACAGTAGCCAAAAACATTCAGTACTTC CASSPRTVAKNIQYF
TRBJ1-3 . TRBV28 TGTGCCAGCAGTTCTGAGGTTCCTGGTATAAACACCATATATTTT CASSSEVPGINTIYF
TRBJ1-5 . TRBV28 TGTGCCAGCAGTCTCGGGAGGGCGGGCAATCAGCCCCAGCATTTT CASSLGRAGNQPQHF
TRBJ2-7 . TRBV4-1 TGCGCCAGCAGCCCGGCTCCGGGGAAGATAAGCTACGAGCAGTACTTC CASSPAPGKISYEQYF
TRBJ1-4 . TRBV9 TGTGCCAGCAGCGTAACCGGTGGTGAAAAACTGTTTTTT CASSVTGGEKLFF
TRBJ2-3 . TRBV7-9 TGTGCCAGCAGTCAGACAAGGATGGAAGATACGCAGTATTTT CASSQTRMEDTQYF
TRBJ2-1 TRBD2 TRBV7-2 TGTGCCAGCAGCTCGGGACTAGCGGGCGACAATGAGCAGTTCTTC CASSSGLAGDNEQFF